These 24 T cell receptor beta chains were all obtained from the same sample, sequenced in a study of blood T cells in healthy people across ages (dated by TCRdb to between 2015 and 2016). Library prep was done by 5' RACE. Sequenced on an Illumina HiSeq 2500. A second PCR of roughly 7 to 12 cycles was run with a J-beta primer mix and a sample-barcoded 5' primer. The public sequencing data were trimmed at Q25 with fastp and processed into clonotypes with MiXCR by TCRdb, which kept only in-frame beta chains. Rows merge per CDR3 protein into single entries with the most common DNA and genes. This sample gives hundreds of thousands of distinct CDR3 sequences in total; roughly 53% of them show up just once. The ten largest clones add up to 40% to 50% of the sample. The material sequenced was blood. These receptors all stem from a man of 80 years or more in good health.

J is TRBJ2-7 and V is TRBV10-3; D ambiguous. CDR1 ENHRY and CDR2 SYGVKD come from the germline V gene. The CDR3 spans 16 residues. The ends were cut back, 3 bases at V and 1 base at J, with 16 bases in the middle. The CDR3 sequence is CAISDQLGGSSYEQYF. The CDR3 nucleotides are TGTGCCATCAGTGACCAACTCGGTGGCAGTTCCTACGAGCAGTACTTC.

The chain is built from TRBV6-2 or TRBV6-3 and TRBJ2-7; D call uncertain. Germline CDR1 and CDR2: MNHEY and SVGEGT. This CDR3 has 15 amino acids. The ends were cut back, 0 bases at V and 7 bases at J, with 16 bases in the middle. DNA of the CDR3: TGTGCCAGCAGTTACTCGCCGGACGGCTACAATGAGCAGTACTTC. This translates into CASSYSPDGYNEQYF.

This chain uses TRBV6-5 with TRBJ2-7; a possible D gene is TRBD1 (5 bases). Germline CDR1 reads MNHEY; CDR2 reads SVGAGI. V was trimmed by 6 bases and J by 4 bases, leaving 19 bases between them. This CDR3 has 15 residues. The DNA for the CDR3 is TGTGCCAGCAGCCGAGGCGAAGGGGTTTTTTACGAGCAGTACTTC. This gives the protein CASSRGEGVFYEQYF.

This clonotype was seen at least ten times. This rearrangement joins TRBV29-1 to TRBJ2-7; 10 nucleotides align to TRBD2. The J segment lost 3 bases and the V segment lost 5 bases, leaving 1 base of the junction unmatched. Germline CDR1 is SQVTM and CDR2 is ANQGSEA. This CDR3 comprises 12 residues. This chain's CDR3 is CSVRTSGYEQYF. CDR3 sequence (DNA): TGCAGCGTTAGGACTAGCGGCTACGAGCAGTACTTC.

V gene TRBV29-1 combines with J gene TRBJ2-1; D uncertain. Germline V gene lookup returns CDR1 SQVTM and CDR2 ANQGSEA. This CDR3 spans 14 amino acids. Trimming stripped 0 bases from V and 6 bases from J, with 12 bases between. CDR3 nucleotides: TGCAGCGTTGAAGATCCGAGATCCGTCAATGAGCAGTTCTTC. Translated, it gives CSVEDPRSVNEQFF.

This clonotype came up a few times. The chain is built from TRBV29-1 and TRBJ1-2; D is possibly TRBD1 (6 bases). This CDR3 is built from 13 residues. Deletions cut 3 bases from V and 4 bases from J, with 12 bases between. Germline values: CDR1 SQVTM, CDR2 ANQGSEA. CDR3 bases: TGCAGCGTTGATACGCAGGGGCGCTATGGCTACACCTTC. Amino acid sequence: CSVDTQGRYGYTF.

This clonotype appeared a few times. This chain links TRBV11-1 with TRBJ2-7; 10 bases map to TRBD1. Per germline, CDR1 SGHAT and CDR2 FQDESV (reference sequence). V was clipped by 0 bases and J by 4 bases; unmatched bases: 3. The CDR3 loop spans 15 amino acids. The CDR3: CASSLAPDRGYEQYF. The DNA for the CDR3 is TGTGCCAGCAGCTTAGCACCGGACAGGGGGTACGAGCAGTACTTC.

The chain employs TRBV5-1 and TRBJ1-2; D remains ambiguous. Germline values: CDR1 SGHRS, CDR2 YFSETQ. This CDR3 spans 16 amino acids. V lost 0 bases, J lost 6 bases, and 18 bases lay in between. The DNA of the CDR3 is TGCGCCAGCAGCTTGGCTGGCCAGGAGGGCGGCCATGGCTACACCTTC. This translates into CASSLAGQEGGHGYTF.

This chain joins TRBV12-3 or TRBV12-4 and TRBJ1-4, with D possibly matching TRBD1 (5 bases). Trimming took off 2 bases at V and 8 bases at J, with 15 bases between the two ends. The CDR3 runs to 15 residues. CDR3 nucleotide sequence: TGTGCCAGCAGTTTATTTGGGCAGGGATACGAAAAACTGTTTTTT. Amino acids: CASSLFGQGYEKLFF.

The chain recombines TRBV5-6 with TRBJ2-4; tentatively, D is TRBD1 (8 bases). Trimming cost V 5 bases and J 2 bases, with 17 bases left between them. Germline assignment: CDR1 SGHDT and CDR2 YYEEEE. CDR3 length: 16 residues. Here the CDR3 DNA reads TGTGCCAGCAGTTACAGGGGGGGGGTTACCAAAAACATTCAGTACTTC. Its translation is CASSYRGGVTKNIQYF.

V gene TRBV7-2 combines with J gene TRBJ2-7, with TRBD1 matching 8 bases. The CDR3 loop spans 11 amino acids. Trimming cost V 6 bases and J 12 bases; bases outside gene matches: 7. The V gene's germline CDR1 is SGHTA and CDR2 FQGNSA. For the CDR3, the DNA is TGTGCCAGCAGTTTCCAGGGGGCCGCGTACTTC. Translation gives CASSFQGAAYF. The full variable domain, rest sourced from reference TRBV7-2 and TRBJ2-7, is GAGVSQSPSNKVTEKGKDVELRCDPISGHTALYWYRQSLGQGLEFLIYFQGNSAPDKSGLPSDRFSAERTGGSVSTLTIQRTQQEDSAVYLCASSFQGAAYFGPGTRLTVT.

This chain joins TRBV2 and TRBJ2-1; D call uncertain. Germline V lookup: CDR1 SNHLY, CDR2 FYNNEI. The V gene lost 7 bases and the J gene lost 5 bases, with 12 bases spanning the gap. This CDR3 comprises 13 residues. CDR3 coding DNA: TGTGCCAGCAAGTGGCAATCTGACAATGAGCAGTTCTTC. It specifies CASKWQSDNEQFF.

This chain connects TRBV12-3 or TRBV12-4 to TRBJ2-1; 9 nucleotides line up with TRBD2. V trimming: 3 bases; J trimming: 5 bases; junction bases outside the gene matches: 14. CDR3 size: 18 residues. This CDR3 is CASSFMSGRTSENNEQFF. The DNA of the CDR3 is TGTGCCAGCAGTTTTATGTCTGGGCGGACTAGCGAAAACAATGAGCAGTTCTTC.

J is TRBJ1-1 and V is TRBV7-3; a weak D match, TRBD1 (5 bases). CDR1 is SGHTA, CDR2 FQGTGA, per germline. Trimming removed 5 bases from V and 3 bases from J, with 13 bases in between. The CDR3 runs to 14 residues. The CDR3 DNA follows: TGTGCCAGCAGCCCCGCGGGGGGTGACACTGAAGCTTTCTTT. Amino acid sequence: CASSPAGGDTEAFF.

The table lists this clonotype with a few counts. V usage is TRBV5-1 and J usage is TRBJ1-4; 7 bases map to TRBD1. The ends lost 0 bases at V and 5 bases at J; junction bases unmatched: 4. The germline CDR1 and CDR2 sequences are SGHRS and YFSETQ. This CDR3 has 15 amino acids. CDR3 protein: CASSLEGQNNEKLFF. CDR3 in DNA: TGCGCCAGCAGCTTGGAGGGACAGAACAATGAAAAACTGTTTTTT.

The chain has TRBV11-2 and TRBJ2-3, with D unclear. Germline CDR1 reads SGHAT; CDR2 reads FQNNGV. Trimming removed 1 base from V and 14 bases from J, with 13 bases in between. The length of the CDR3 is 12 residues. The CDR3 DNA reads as TGTGCCAGCAGCTTAGGGCCAGGATACGCGTATTTT. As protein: CASSLGPGYAYF. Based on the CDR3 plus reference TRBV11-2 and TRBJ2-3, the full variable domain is EAGVAQSPRYKIIEKRQSVAFWCNPISGHATLYWYQQILGQGPKLLIQFQNNGVVDDSQLPKDRFSAERLKGVDSTLKIQPAKLEDSAVYLCASSLGPGYAYFGPGTRLTVL.

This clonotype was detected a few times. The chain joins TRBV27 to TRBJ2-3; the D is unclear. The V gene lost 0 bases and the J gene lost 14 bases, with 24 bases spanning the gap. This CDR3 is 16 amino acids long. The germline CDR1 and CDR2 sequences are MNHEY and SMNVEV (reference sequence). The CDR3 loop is CASSLSNGFFYRYAYF. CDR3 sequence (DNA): TGTGCCAGCAGTTTATCGAACGGGTTTTTCTACAGATACGCGTATTTT.

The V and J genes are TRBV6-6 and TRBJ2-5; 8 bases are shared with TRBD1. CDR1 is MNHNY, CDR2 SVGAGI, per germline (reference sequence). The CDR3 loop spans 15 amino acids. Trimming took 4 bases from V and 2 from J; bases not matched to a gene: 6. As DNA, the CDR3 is TGTGCCAGCAGTTTGGACAGGGTGGGTCAAGAGACCCAGTACTTC. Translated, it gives CASSLDRVGQETQYF.

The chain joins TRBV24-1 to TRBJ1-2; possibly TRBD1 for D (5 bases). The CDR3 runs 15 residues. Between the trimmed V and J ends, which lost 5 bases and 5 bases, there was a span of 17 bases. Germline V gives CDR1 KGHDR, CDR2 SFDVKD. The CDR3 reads CATSAAGRDGYGYTF. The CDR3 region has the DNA TGTGCCACCAGTGCCGCCGGGAGGGACGGGTATGGCTACACCTTC.

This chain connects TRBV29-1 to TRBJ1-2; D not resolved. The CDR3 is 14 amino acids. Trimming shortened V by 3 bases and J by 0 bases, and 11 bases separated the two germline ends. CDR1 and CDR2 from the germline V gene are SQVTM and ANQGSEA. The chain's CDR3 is CSVDAQRANYGYTF. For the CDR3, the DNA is TGCAGCGTTGACGCCCAGCGAGCTAACTATGGCTACACCTTC.

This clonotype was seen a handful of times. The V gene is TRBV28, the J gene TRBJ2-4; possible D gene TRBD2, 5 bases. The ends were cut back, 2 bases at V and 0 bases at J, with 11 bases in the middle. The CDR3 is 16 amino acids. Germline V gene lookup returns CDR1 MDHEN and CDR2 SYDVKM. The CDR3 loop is CASSLGLALAKNIQYF. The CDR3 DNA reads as TGTGCCAGCAGTTTAGGTCTAGCCCTAGCCAAAAACATTCAGTACTTC.

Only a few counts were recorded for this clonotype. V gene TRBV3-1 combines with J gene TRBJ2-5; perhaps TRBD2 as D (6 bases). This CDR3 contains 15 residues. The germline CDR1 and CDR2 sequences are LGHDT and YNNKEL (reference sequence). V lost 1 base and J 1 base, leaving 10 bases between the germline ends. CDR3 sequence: CASSQGVAVQETQYF. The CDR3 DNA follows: TGTGCCAGCAGCCAAGGGGTAGCGGTCCAAGAGACCCAGTACTTC.

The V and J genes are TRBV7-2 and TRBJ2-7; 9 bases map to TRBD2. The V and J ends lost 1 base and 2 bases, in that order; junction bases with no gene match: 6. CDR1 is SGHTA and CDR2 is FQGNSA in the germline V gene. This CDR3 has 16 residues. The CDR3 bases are TGTGCCAGCAGCTTAGTTAGCGGGAGAATCCCCTACGAGCAGTACTTC. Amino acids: CASSLVSGRIPYEQYF.

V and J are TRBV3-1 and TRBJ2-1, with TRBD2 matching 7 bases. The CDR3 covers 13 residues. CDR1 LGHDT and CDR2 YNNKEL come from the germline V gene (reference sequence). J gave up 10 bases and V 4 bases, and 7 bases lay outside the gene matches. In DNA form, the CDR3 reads TGTGCCAGCAGCCGGTGGGACTACGGCGAGCAGTTCTTC. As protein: CASSRWDYGEQFF.